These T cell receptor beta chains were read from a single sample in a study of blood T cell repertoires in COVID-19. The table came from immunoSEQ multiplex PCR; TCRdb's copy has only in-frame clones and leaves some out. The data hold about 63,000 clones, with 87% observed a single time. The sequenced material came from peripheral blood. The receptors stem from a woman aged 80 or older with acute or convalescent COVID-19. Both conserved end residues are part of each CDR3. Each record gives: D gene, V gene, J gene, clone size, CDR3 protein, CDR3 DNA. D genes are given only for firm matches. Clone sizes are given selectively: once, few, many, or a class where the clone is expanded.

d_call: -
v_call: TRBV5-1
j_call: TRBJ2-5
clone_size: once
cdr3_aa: CASSLEGGRETQYF
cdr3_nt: TGCGCCAGCAGCTTGGAGGGAGGTAGAGAGACCCAGTACTTC

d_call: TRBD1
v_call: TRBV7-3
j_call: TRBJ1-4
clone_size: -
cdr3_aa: CASSSFRQGGEEKLFF
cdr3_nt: TGTGCCAGCAGCTCCTTTAGACAGGGAGGAGAGGAAAAACTGTTTTTT

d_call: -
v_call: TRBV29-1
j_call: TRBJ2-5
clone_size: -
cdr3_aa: CSSEVETQYF
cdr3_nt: TGCAGCTCAGAGGTGGAGACCCAGTACTTC

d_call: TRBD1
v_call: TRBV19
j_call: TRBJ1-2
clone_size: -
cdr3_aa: CASDRGSGYTF
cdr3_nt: TGTGCCAGTGACAGGGGTTCAGGCTACACCTTC

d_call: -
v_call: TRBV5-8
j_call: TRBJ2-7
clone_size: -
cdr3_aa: CASSLDSPNYEQYF
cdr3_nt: TGTGCCAGCAGCCTGGACTCTCCCAACTACGAGCAGTACTTC

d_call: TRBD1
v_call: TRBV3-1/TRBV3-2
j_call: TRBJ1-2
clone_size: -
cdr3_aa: CASSHRGRGSGYTF
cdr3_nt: TGTGCCAGCAGCCACAGGGGGCGAGGATCTGGCTACACCTTC

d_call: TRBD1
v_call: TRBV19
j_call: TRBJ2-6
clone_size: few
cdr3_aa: CASSGLRDRDVSGANVLTF
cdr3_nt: TGTGCCAGTAGTGGACTCCGGGACAGGGACGTCTCTGGGGCCAACGTCCTGACTTTC

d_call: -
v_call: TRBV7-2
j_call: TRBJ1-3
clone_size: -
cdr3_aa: CASSLVGGSSGNTIYF
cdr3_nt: TGTGCCAGCAGTCTCGTCGGGGGAAGCTCTGGAAACACCATATATTTT

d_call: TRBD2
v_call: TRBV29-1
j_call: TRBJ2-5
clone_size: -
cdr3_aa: CSVRLAVQETQYF
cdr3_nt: TGCAGCGTCCGACTAGCAGTACAAGAGACCCAGTACTTC

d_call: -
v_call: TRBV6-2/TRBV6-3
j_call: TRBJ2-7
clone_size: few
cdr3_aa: CASSYGGSRNEQYF
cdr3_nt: TGTGCCAGCAGTTACGGTGGGAGTCGAAACGAGCAGTACTTC